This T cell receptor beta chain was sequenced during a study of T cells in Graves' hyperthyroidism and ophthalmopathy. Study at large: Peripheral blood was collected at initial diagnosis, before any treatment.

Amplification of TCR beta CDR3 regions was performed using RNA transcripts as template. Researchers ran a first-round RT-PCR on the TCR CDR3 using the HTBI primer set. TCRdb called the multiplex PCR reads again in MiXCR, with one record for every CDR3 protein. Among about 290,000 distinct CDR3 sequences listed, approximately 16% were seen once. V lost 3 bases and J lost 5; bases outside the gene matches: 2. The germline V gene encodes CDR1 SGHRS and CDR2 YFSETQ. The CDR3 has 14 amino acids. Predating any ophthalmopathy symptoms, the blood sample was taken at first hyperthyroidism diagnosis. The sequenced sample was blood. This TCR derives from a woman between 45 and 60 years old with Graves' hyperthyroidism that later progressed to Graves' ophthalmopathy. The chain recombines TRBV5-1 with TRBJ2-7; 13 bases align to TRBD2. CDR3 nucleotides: TGCGCCAGCAGCTCGGGACTAGCGGGAAACGAGCAGTACTTC. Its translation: CASSSGLAGNEQYF.